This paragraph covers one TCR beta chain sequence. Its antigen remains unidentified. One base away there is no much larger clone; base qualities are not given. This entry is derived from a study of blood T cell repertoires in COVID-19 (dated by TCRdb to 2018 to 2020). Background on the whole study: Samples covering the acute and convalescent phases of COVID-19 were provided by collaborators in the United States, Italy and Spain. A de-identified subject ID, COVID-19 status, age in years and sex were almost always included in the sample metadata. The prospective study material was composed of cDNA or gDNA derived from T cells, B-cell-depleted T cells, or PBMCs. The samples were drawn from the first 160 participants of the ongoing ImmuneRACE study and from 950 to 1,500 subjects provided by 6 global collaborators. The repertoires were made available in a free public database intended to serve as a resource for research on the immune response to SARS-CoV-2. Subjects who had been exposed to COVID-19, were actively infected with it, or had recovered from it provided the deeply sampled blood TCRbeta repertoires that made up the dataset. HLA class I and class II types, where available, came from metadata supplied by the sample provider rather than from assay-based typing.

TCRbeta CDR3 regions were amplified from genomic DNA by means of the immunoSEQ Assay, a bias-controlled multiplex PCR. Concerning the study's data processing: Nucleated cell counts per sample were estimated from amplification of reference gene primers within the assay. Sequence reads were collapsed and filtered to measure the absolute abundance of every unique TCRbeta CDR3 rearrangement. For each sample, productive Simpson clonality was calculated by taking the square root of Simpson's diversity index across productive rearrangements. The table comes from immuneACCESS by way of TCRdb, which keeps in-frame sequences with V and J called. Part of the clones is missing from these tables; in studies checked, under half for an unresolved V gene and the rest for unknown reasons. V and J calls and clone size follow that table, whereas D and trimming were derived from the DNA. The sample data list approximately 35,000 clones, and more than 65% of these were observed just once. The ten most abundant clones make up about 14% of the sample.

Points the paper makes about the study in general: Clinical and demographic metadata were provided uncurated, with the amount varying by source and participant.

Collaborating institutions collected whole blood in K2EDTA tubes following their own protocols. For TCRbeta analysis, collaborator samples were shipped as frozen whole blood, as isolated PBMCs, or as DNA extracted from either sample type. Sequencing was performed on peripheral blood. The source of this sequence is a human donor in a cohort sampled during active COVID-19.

The CDR3 protein: CASSSNTEAFF. The base sequence is TGTGCCAGTAGCTCGAACACTGAAGCTTTCTTT. The chain uses TRBV19 and TRBJ1-1, with the D gene too uncertain to name. The trim is 6 bases for V and 1 base for J, with a gap of 3 bases between the germline ends. Counted from cysteine to phenylalanine, this CDR3 has 11 amino acids. Only CDR3 DNA remains: 33 bases, in frame from the first base. According to the germline V gene (reference sequence), CDR1 reads LNHDA and CDR2 reads SQIVND.